The 28 T cell receptor beta chains in this list originate from one sample, sequenced in a study of T-cell memory formation after mild COVID-19. In TCRdb, the 5' RACE reads were re-called with MiXCR into one record per CDR3 protein. This table holds a few hundred thousand distinct CDR3 sequences, 28% found once. Sequencing was done on a sample of PBMCs or a T cell subset sorted from them (not recorded which). These receptors all come from an adult woman who had mild COVID-19 (a few samples of this study predate the infection). Cell type and time point are not known.

This clonotype came up a few times. V gene TRBV4-3 combines with J gene TRBJ1-3; no reliable D call. This CDR3 contains 16 residues. Germline V CDR1 and CDR2: LGHNA, YSLEER. V was trimmed by 1 base and J by 4 bases, leaving 14 bases between them. The CDR3 loop reads CASSQVLGNLGNTIYF. The CDR3 bases are TGCGCCAGCAGCCAAGTCCTCGGCAATCTCGGAAACACCATATATTTT.

This clonotype was detected many times. This chain connects TRBV7-9 to TRBJ2-3, with a weak D call TRBD2 (6 bases). The germline V gene encodes CDR1 SEHNR and CDR2 FQNEAQ (reference sequence). Trimming left V 11 bases short and J 6 bases short, with 12 bases between. There are 11 residues in the CDR3. The CDR3 reads CAGEDNDTQYF. CDR3 bases: TGTGCCGGGGAGGACAATGATACGCAGTATTTT.

This clonotype was seen a few times. The chain couples TRBV12-3 or TRBV12-4 to TRBJ2-7; D is unresolved. V shed 5 bases and J shed 1 base, with 12 bases lying between them. This CDR3 has 14 residues. The CDR3 DNA reads TGTGCCAGCAGTCCGAAAGTGGCGTCCTACGAGCAGTACTTC. Protein sequence: CASSPKVASYEQYF.

This chain uses TRBV7-2 with TRBJ2-1; no clear D gene. Trimming pared 4 bases from V and 7 bases from J, leaving 8 bases between. This CDR3 contains 12 residues. CDR1 and CDR2 (germline): SGHTA, FQGNSA. CDR3 sequence (DNA): TGTGCCAGCAGCTACGTGGGAAATGAGCAGTTCTTC. Protein product: CASSYVGNEQFF.

In this sample, this clonotype turned up a few times. The rearrangement links TRBV7-9 to TRBJ2-5; TRBD1 matches at 9 bases. V was pared by 4 bases and J by 5 bases, with 8 bases of the junction left unmatched. This CDR3 region has 15 residues. Germline V gene data show CDR1 as SEHNR and CDR2 as FQNEAQ (reference sequence). CDR3 sequence reads: CASSSLGTGRETQYF. The CDR3 region has the DNA TGTGCCAGCAGCTCCCTAGGGACAGGGAGGGAGACCCAGTACTTC.

The chain is built from TRBV11-1 and TRBJ2-5; maybe TRBD1 (5 bases). Trimming took 0 bases from V and 5 from J, leaving 10 bases between them. The CDR3 extends over 14 amino acids. Germline V gives CDR1 SGHAT, CDR2 FQDESV (reference sequence). CDR3 loop: CASSLAWGGETQYF. The CDR3 DNA is TGTGCCAGCAGCTTAGCGTGGGGCGGCGAGACCCAGTACTTC.

The V and J genes are TRBV6-5 and TRBJ2-1, with TRBD1 matching over 10 bases. The V gene's germline CDR1 is MNHEY and CDR2 SVGAGI. The CDR3 has 19 residues. Trimming cost V 4 bases and J 7 bases; bases outside gene matches: 19. The DNA of the CDR3 is TGTGCCAGCAGTTCACGCGTACAGGCCAGACAGGGGGCGAAGAATGAGCAGTTCTTC. This sequence encodes CASSSRVQARQGAKNEQFF.

This chain connects TRBV7-2 to TRBJ1-2, with a tentative D call TRBD1 (6 bases). Germline V gene sequence: CDR1 SGHTA, CDR2 FQGNSA. The V gene lost 1 base and the J gene lost 5 bases, with 11 bases spanning the gap. This CDR3 spans 14 amino acids. The CDR3 protein is CASSLVQGRYGYTF. In nucleotides, the CDR3 is TGTGCCAGCAGCTTAGTACAGGGTCGATATGGCTACACCTTC.

This clonotype was detected only a few times. This chain links TRBV12-3 or TRBV12-4 with TRBJ1-1, with D tentatively TRBD1 (5 bases). The CDR3 length is 12 residues. Trimming took off 8 bases at V and 4 bases at J, with 11 bases between the two ends. The CDR3 spells CASQGESTEAFF. For the CDR3, the DNA is TGTGCCAGCCAAGGGGAGAGCACTGAAGCTTTCTTT.

CDR3 region: CASSGLAHSTDTQYF. The DNA for the CDR3 is TGTGCCAGCAGCGGACTAGCGCATAGCACAGATACGCAGTATTTT. The chain has TRBV27 and TRBJ2-3, with TRBD2 matching 9 bases. The CDR3 runs to 15 residues. V lost 6 bases, J lost 0 bases, and 4 bases stayed unmatched. In germline, CDR1 is MNHEY, CDR2 SMNVEV (reference sequence).

This chain joins TRBV15 and TRBJ2-1; the match to TRBD2 covers 8 bases. Germline V gene sequence: CDR1 LNHNV, CDR2 YYDKDF (reference sequence). This CDR3 is 13 amino acids long. V was pared by 8 bases and J by 2 bases, with 2 bases of the junction left unmatched. The CDR3 loop reads CATAGGPYNEQFF. The CDR3 DNA follows: TGTGCCACCGCGGGGGGCCCCTACAATGAGCAGTTCTTC.

This clonotype was observed a few times. The V call is TRBV5-5, the J call TRBJ1-1, with a weak D call TRBD1 (5 bases). Trimming pared 7 bases from V and 4 bases from J, leaving 17 bases between. Germline CDR1 and CDR2: SGHKS and YYEKEE (reference sequence). The CDR3 extends over 14 amino acids. For the CDR3, the DNA is TGTGCCAGCTACGGGTCAGGGCTACGCACTGAAGCTTTCTTT. It specifies CASYGSGLRTEAFF.

V and J are TRBV20-1 and TRBJ2-1; D is uncertain. This CDR3 region has 16 residues. The ends were cut back, 0 bases at V and 5 bases at J, with 17 bases in the middle. The V gene's germline CDR1 is DFQATT and CDR2 SNEGSKA (reference sequence). The CDR3 loop reads CSARDPRAPGHNEQFF. The CDR3 DNA is TGCAGTGCTAGAGATCCCCGAGCCCCCGGTCACAATGAGCAGTTCTTC.

The chain is built from TRBV12-3 or TRBV12-4 and TRBJ1-1; 10 bases align to TRBD1. The trim removed 5 bases at V and 5 bases at J, leaving 8 bases unmatched. This CDR3 contains 15 residues. The CDR3 DNA sequence: TGTGCCAGCAGTATGTGGACAGGGGGGAATACTGAAGCTTTCTTT. It yields the protein CASSMWTGGNTEAFF.

This clonotype was seen many times. The chain joins TRBV3-1 to TRBJ2-1; tentatively, D is TRBD1 (6 bases). Trimming left V 1 base short and J 0 bases short, with 7 bases between. The germline V gene has CDR1 LGHDT and CDR2 YNNKEL (reference sequence). CDR3 size: 15 residues. The CDR3 coding sequence is TGTGCCAGCAGCCAAGGAGGGGGCTCCTACAATGAGCAGTTCTTC. Its protein is CASSQGGGSYNEQFF.

This clonotype is a singleton in its sample. The V and J genes are TRBV12-3 or TRBV12-4 and TRBJ2-7, with D unresolved. This CDR3 spans 13 amino acids. The V and J ends lost 2 bases and 4 bases respectively, with 9 bases between them. The DNA of the CDR3 is TGTGCCAGCAGTTTACGGCAGGAATACGAGCAGTACTTC. It encodes CASSLRQEYEQYF.

This clonotype was counted between two and nine times. The chain is built from TRBV5-1 and TRBJ2-2; D possibly corresponds to TRBD2 (5 bases). Germline CDR1 SGHRS, CDR2 YFSETQ. The CDR3 runs 18 residues. The V end was cut by 4 bases, the J end by 5 bases, with 24 bases between. The CDR3 spells CASSPPLHARDMTGELFF. CDR3 in DNA: TGCGCCAGCAGCCCGCCCCTACACGCCCGGGATATGACCGGGGAGCTGTTTTTT.

The chain combines TRBV5-4 with TRBJ2-3; D not resolved. CDR3 length: 15 amino acids. Trimming left V 4 bases short and J 2 bases short, with 14 bases between. Germline loops: CDR1 SGHNT, CDR2 YYREEE (reference sequence). CDR3 region: CASSRPHGSTDTQYF. The CDR3 bases are TGTGCCAGCAGCCGACCCCACGGGTCCACAGATACGCAGTATTTT. Looking up the rest from reference TRBV5-4 and TRBJ2-3 gives the full variable domain: ETGVTQSPTHLIKTRGQQVTLRCSSQSGHNTVSWYQQALGQGPQFIFQYYREEENGRGNFPPRFSGLQFPNYSSELNVNALELDDSALYLCASSRPHGSTDTQYFGPGTRLTVL.

The table lists this clonotype with many counts. CDR3 DNA sequence: TGCGCCAGCAGCTTGGCCTTAAATCCCACCACCGCCTACGAGCAGTACTTC. The encoded protein is CASSLALNPTTAYEQYF. The rearrangement links TRBV5-1 to TRBJ2-7; no firm D call. CDR1 is SGHRS, CDR2 YFSETQ, per germline. The germline V and J ends were trimmed by 0 bases and 2 bases, with 18 bases remaining between them. The CDR3 totals 17 residues.

J is TRBJ1-1 and V is TRBV7-9; no reliable D call. Trimming removed 2 bases at V and 1 base at J, with 8 bases between. Germline V gives CDR1 SEHNR, CDR2 FQNEAQ (reference sequence). CDR3 length equals 14 residues. CDR3 amino acids: CASSLFGENTEAFF. The CDR3 region has the DNA TGTGCCAGCAGCTTATTTGGGGAGAACACTGAAGCTTTCTTT.

This clonotype was counted between two and nine times. V is TRBV29-1 and J is TRBJ1-1; 7 bases are a match to TRBD1. V trimming: 7 bases; J trimming: 0 bases; junction bases outside the gene matches: 8. Germline V gene lookup returns CDR1 SQVTM and CDR2 ANQGSEA. The CDR3 is 14 amino acids. The CDR3: CSALGGSLNTEAFF. The CDR3 DNA sequence: TGCAGCGCCCTAGGGGGCTCGTTGAACACTGAAGCTTTCTTT.

This clonotype was found a few times. The rearrangement uses TRBV5-4 and TRBJ2-1; the match to TRBD2 covers 9 bases. The junction had 5 bases not matched to a gene; V was cut back by 4 bases and J by 6 bases. The CDR3 spans 14 residues. Germline V gene sequence: CDR1 SGHNT, CDR2 YYREEE (reference sequence). CDR3 amino acids: CASSGREGLNEQFF. CDR3 nucleotide sequence: TGTGCCAGCAGCGGGCGGGAGGGCCTCAATGAGCAGTTCTTC.

In this sample, this clonotype turned up a few times. CDR3: CASSLLTGASYNEQFF. CDR3 bases: TGCGCCAGCAGCTTGTTGACAGGGGCCAGCTACAATGAGCAGTTCTTC. This chain links TRBV5-1 with TRBJ2-1, with TRBD1 matching over 8 bases. V lost 1 base, J lost 3 bases, and 6 bases stayed unmatched. The CDR3 is 16 amino acids. Germline values: CDR1 SGHRS, CDR2 YFSETQ.

This clonotype was counted only a few times. This chain connects TRBV6-5 to TRBJ2-7; 9 bases line up with TRBD1. The CDR3 is 15 amino acids. With 3 bases clipped from V and 2 bases from J, the junction kept 5 bases outside the gene matches. Looked up from germline, CDR1 is MNHEY and CDR2 is SVGAGI. The CDR3 sequence is CASSYGTGRPYEQYF. The CDR3 DNA sequence: TGTGCCAGCAGTTATGGGACAGGGAGACCCTACGAGCAGTACTTC.

This clonotype was counted a single time. The chain employs TRBV7-2 and TRBJ1-2, with D uncertain. Germline CDR1 and CDR2: SGHTA and FQGNSA. The V end was cut by 3 bases, the J end by 8 bases, with 16 bases between. This CDR3 is built from 14 residues. Written as DNA, the CDR3 is TGTGCCAGCAGCTTCCGGGCCCCGAGCAGGGGCTACACCTTC. As protein: CASSFRAPSRGYTF. The whole variable domain, remainder taken from reference TRBV7-2 and TRBJ1-2, is GAGVSQSPSNKVTEKGKDVELRCDPISGHTALYWYRQSLGQGLEFLIYFQGNSAPDKSGLPSDRFSAERTGGSVSTLTIQRTQQEDSAVYLCASSFRAPSRGYTFGSGTRLTVV.

This clonotype showed up just a few times. This chain links TRBV20-1 with TRBJ2-7; possible D gene TRBD2, 6 bases. The V and J ends lost 6 bases and 0 bases respectively, with 15 bases between them. In germline, CDR1 is DFQATT, CDR2 SNEGSKA (reference sequence). This CDR3 contains 14 residues. The CDR3, as DNA: TGCAGTGCCCTAGGACGCGGGGACTCCTACGAGCAGTACTTC. Its translation: CSALGRGDSYEQYF.

This chain connects TRBV14 to TRBJ2-1; 14 nucleotides line up with TRBD2. The germline V gene encodes CDR1 SGHDN and CDR2 FVKESK. The CDR3 has 15 amino acids. The trim removed 4 bases at V and 9 bases at J, leaving 5 bases unmatched. Here the CDR3 DNA reads TGTGCCAGCAGCCGAAGACTAGCGGGAGGGAGTGAGCAGTTCTTC. As protein: CASSRRLAGGSEQFF.

The genes are TRBV12-3 or TRBV12-4 and TRBJ2-5, with a weak D call TRBD2 (5 bases). CDR3 size: 15 residues. Trimming left V 1 base short and J 5 bases short, with 14 bases between. The CDR3 loop is CASSLDWGDQETQYF. DNA for the CDR3: TGTGCCAGCAGTTTAGACTGGGGAGATCAGGAGACCCAGTACTTC.